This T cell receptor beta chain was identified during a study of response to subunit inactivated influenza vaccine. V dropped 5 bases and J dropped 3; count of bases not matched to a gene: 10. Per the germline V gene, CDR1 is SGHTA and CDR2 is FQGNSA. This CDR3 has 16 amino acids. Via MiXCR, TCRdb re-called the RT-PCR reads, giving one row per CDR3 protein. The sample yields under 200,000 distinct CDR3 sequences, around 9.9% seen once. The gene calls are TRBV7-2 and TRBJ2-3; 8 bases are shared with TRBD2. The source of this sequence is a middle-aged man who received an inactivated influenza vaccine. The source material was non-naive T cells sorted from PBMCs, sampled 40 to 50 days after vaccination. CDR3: CASSPPGGQLTDTQYF. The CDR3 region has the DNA TGTGCCAGCAGCCCCCCGGGAGGGCAGTTAACAGATACGCAGTATTTT.